These 20 T cell receptor beta chains share one sample of origin, sequenced in a study of CD8 T cells in ankylosing spondylitis. TCRdb itself ran the 5' RACE reads through MiXCR, one entry per CDR3 protein. The sample consists of roughly 100,000 distinct CDR3 sequences, about 8.3% of them appearing once. The material sequenced was blood, either unsorted or a sorted T cell fraction (not recorded which). These receptors originate from a male donor with ankylosing spondylitis or in good health (not recorded which).

This clonotype came up a few times. The V call is TRBV21-1, the J call TRBJ2-2; the table's D call, TRBD1, has no DNA check behind it. TRBV21-1 is labeled a pseudogene. The CDR3 is 14 residues long. The CDR3 loop reads CASSKDRPTGELFF. The CDR3 nucleotides are TGTGCCAGCAGCAAGGACAGGCCCACCGGGGAGCTGTTTTTT.

This clonotype was seen many times. The chain has TRBV21-1 and TRBJ1-5; no DNA check was done on the table's D call, TRBD1. TRBV21-1 represents a pseudogene. The CDR3 totals 15 residues. The CDR3 sequence is CASSNYRDSNQPQHF. CDR3 sequence (DNA): TGTGCCAGCAGCAACTACAGGGATAGCAATCAGCCCCAGCATTTT.

This clonotype was seen repeatedly, ten times or more. The chain combines TRBV29-1 with TRBJ1-2, with D possibly matching TRBD1 (6 bases). V dropped 7 bases and J dropped 8 bases, with 20 bases sitting between them. The length of the CDR3 is 13 residues. The germline V gene has CDR1 SQVTM and CDR2 ANQGSEA. CDR3 sequence reads: CSAIDRTLSGYTF. The CDR3 nucleotides read TGCAGCGCTATAGACAGGACTCTATCGGGCTACACCTTC.

This clonotype was counted between two and nine times. This chain links TRBV7-9 with TRBJ2-1; D is unclear. Germline CDR1 and CDR2: SEHNR and FQNEAQ (reference sequence). Trimming cost V 1 base and J 8 bases, with 12 bases left between them. CDR3 length: 14 residues. The CDR3 region is CASSLGAPTHEQFF. The DNA for the CDR3 is TGTGCCAGCAGCTTAGGGGCCCCTACTCATGAGCAGTTCTTC.

This chain links TRBV4-2 with TRBJ2-1, with a possible D match to TRBD1 (5 bases). The CDR3 is made up of 13 amino acids. Trimming took off 6 bases at V and 6 bases at J, with 12 bases between the two ends. CDR1 is LGHNA, CDR2 YNFKEQ, per germline. The CDR3 DNA is TGTGCCAGCAGACCCAGGGTCGTCAATGAGCAGTTCTTC. Protein: CASRPRVVNEQFF.

The chain recombines TRBV4-1 with TRBJ2-6; tentative D call: TRBD1 (5 bases). V lost 3 bases and J lost 0, with 6 bases in between. This CDR3 is built from 15 residues. The V gene's germline CDR1 is MGHRA and CDR2 YSYEKL. CDR3: CASSHQGSGANVLTF. DNA of the CDR3: TGCGCCAGCAGCCATCAGGGCTCTGGGGCCAACGTCCTGACTTTC.

This clonotype was detected ten times or more. V is TRBV4-2 and J is TRBJ1-5; D is undetermined. Trimming took 0 bases from V and 1 from J, leaving 7 bases between them. From germline, CDR1 is LGHNA and CDR2 YNFKEQ. This CDR3 spans 15 amino acids. CDR3 region: CASSQDALSNQPQHF. CDR3 bases: TGTGCCAGCAGCCAAGACGCGTTAAGCAATCAGCCCCAGCATTTT.

This clonotype came up many times. DNA for the CDR3: TGTGCCAGCAGCCACCTCCGGATCTATGAGCAGTTCTTC. Translating it yields CASSHLRIYEQFF. V usage is TRBV7-9 and J usage is TRBJ2-1, with D unclear. The CDR3 is 13 residues long. CDR1 and CDR2 (germline): SEHNR, FQNEAQ (reference sequence). Trimming stripped 5 bases from V and 8 bases from J, with 13 bases between. The full variable domain, with the rest looked up from reference TRBV7-9 and TRBJ2-1, is DTGVSQNPRHKITKRGQNVTFRCDPISEHNRLYWYRQTLGQGPEFLTYFQNEAQLEKSRLLSDRFSAERPKGSFSTLEIQRTEQGDSAMYLCASSHLRIYEQFFGPGTRLTVL.

This clonotype has only a few counts. V usage is TRBV4-1 and J usage is TRBJ1-1, with D possibly being TRBD1 (5 bases). The CDR3 covers 16 residues. Trimming stripped 2 bases from V and 1 base from J, with 14 bases between. Germline V gives CDR1 MGHRA, CDR2 YSYEKL. The CDR3 loop is CASSQLGTGRNTEAFF. DNA of the CDR3: TGCGCCAGCAGCCAACTAGGGACTGGGAGGAACACTGAAGCTTTCTTT.

This chain connects TRBV20-1 to TRBJ2-3; perhaps TRBD1 as D (5 bases). The V gene's germline CDR1 is DFQATT and CDR2 SNEGSKA (reference sequence). The CDR3 is made up of 13 amino acids. V lost 6 bases, J lost 4 bases, and 14 bases lay in between. The CDR3 DNA is TGCAGTGCCAGTGCAGGGTATCCAGATACGCAGTATTTT. Translation gives CSASAGYPDTQYF.

In its sample, this clonotype was seen many times. This chain uses TRBV9 with TRBJ1-1; TRBD1 aligns across 8 bases. Germline assignment: CDR1 SGDLS and CDR2 YYNGEE. This CDR3 is 14 amino acids long. V was clipped by 3 bases and J by 3 bases; unmatched bases: 4. The CDR3 DNA reads TGTGCCAGCAGCGGGGACAGGACGGACACTGAAGCTTTCTTT. Protein: CASSGDRTDTEAFF.

The table lists this clonotype with a few counts. The chain combines TRBV6-2 or TRBV6-3 with TRBJ1-5; a possible D gene is TRBD1 (6 bases). Trimming took off 5 bases at V and 1 base at J, with 6 bases between the two ends. The CDR3 extends over 13 amino acids. Looked up from germline, CDR1 is MNHEY and CDR2 is SVGEGT. CDR3 nucleotide sequence: TGTGCCAGCAGTGACAGGAGCAATCAGCCCCAGCATTTT. As protein: CASSDRSNQPQHF.

This clonotype was counted ten times or more. The J gene is TRBJ2-1, the V gene TRBV20-1; D is ambiguous. V lost 4 bases to trimming and J lost 2 bases, with 15 bases between them. There are 15 residues in the CDR3. Germline loops: CDR1 DFQATT, CDR2 SNEGSKA (reference sequence). In DNA, the CDR3 is TGCAGTGCTAACAAACCCGACGGAGCCTACAATGAGCAGTTCTTC. Translating gives CSANKPDGAYNEQFF.

In its sample, this clonotype was seen a few times. The chain links TRBV29-1 to TRBJ2-7; no firm D call. This CDR3 has 16 residues. CDR1 is SQVTM and CDR2 is ANQGSEA in the germline V gene. With 4 bases removed from V and 0 bases from J, the gap between germline ends came to 19 bases. CDR3 bases: TGCAGCGTTGTTGGCAGGACCGCATTCCCCTCCTACGAGCAGTACTTC. It specifies CSVVGRTAFPSYEQYF.

In its sample, this clonotype was seen many times. The chain carries TRBV5-1 and TRBJ2-7; D is possibly TRBD1 (5 bases). From germline, CDR1 is SGHRS and CDR2 YFSETQ. This CDR3 region has 16 residues. Trimming took off 2 bases at V and 3 bases at J, with 18 bases between the two ends. CDR3 DNA sequence: TGCGCCAGCAGCTTATCGACAGCTACGAGAGGCTACGAGCAGTACTTC. It specifies CASSLSTATRGYEQYF.

This clonotype was observed a few times. The chain has TRBV10-2 and TRBJ1-3, with 7 positions matching TRBD1. V shed 5 bases and J 3 bases; nucleotides not matched to a gene: 4. The CDR3 consists of 14 residues. Germline CDR1 and CDR2: WSHSY and SAAADI. The CDR3 DNA reads as TGCGCCAGCAGTCGAGGGACAGATGGAAACACCATATATTTT. It is translated as CASSRGTDGNTIYF.

In this sample, this clonotype turned up many times. The rearrangement joins TRBV20-1 to TRBJ1-5; possible D gene TRBD1, 6 bases. CDR1 and CDR2 from the germline V gene are DFQATT and SNEGSKA (reference sequence). The CDR3 totals 13 residues. V gave up 4 bases and J gave up 9 bases, with 16 bases separating them. As DNA, the CDR3 is TGCAGTGCTAAAGGGGGGGCCCAAGCGCCCCAGCATTTT. Protein: CSAKGGAQAPQHF.

At least ten counts were recorded for this clonotype. The rearrangement links TRBV14 to TRBJ2-5; 9 positions agree with TRBD2. With V trimmed by 4 bases and J by 4 bases, 10 bases remained unmatched. CDR1 is SGHDN, CDR2 FVKESK, per germline. This CDR3 has 16 amino acids. The CDR3 region is CASSRGLAHGGETQYF. Here the CDR3 DNA reads TGTGCCAGCAGCCGCGGACTAGCGCACGGGGGAGAGACCCAGTACTTC.

This clonotype was seen repeatedly, ten times or more. CDR3 nucleotide sequence: TGTGCCAGCAGCTTCCGAATCGGACAGGCTAAAGGCTACACCTTC. This codes for CASSFRIGQAKGYTF. The chain links TRBV7-8 to TRBJ1-2, with 7 bases identical to TRBD1. V was pared by 3 bases and J by 8 bases, with 12 bases of the junction left unmatched. The germline V gene encodes CDR1 SGHVS and CDR2 FQNEAQ. The CDR3 runs to 15 residues.

This clonotype was detected ten times or more. The chain is built from TRBV20-1 and TRBJ2-7; D tentatively fits TRBD1 or TRBD2 (5 bases each). CDR1 and CDR2 from the germline V gene are DFQATT and SNEGSKA (reference sequence). The V end was cut by 0 bases, the J end by 0 bases, with 9 bases between. The CDR3 totals 14 residues. CDR3 in DNA: TGCAGTGCTAGAGATGAGGGGAGCTCCTACGAGCAGTACTTC. Its translation: CSARDEGSSYEQYF.